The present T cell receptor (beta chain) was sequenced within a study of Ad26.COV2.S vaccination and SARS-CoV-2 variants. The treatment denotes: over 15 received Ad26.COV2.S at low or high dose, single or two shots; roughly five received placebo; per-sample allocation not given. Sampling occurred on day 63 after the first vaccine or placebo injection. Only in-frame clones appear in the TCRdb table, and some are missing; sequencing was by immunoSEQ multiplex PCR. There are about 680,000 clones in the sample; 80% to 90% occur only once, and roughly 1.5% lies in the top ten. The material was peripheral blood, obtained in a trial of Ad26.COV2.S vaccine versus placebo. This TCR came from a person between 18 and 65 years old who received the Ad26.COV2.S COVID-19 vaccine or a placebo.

This CDR3 is CAISDSPSSYEQYF. CDR3 nucleotides: TGTGCCATCAGTGACAGTCCGAGCTCCTACGAGCAGTACTTC. The chain combines TRBV10-3 with TRBJ2-7; D gene uncertain. From germline, CDR1 is ENHRY and CDR2 SYGVKD. Trimming took off 3 bases at V and 0 bases at J, with 9 bases between the two ends. The CDR3 has 14 residues.